These T cell receptor beta chains were read from a single sample in a study of blood T cell repertoires in COVID-19. Measured with immunoSEQ multiplex PCR; TCRdb has only the in-frame clones, and not every one. The data show over 20,000 clones, with roughly 84% seen just once and under 35% held by the top ten. Material: peripheral blood. Source of these receptors: a human donor in a cohort sampled during active COVID-19. The CDR3 runs from the conserved cysteine through the conserved F or W. The D gene is left open where the match is weak. For some rows the clone size is stated as once, few or many, or as a class when expanded; others skip it.

clone size	V gene	D gene	J gene	CDR3 length	CDR3 protein	CDR3 DNA
-	TRBV5-1	TRBD1	TRBJ1-2	16	CASSQSGQGRYYGYTF	TGCGCCAGCAGCCAGTCTGGACAGGGCCGTTATTATGGCTACACCTTC
-	TRBV9	TRBD1	TRBJ1-2	15	CASSVQATGVGGYTF	TGTGCCAGCAGCGTACAAGCCACAGGGGTCGGTGGCTACACCTTC
once	TRBV5-1	TRBD2	TRBJ2-7	13	CASSFVASGEQYF	TGCGCCAGCAGCTTCGTCGCTAGCGGTGAGCAGTACTTC
-	TRBV6-6	-	TRBJ1-5	14	CASSYIDSYQPQHF	TGTGCCAGCAGTTACATCGACAGTTATCAGCCCCAGCATTTT
once	TRBV9	TRBD1	TRBJ2-3	16	CASSVGDRGRADTQYF	TGTGCCAGCAGCGTAGGGGACAGGGGGCGCGCAGATACGCAGTATTTT
-	TRBV3-1/TRBV3-2	-	TRBJ1-2	15	CASSQGTEYNYGYTF	TGTGCCAGCAGCCAAGGGACAGAGTATAACTATGGCTACACCTTC
-	TRBV2	TRBD1	TRBJ1-5	15	CASRLQGGGNQPQHF	TGTGCCAGCAGACTACAGGGGGGTGGCAATCAGCCCCAGCATTTT
-	TRBV5-1	-	TRBJ1-2	15	CASSLDGRTNYGYTF	TGCGCCAGCAGCTTGGATGGGCGAACTAACTATGGCTACACCTTC
-	TRBV28	TRBD2	TRBJ2-1	17	CASRGLGLAGFYNEQFF	TGTGCCAGCAGAGGCCTTGGGCTAGCGGGATTCTACAATGAGCAGTTCTTC
-	TRBV28	-	TRBJ1-4	16	CASSLVRVRTNEKLFF	TGTGCCAGCAGTTTAGTACGGGTGAGGACTAATGAAAAACTGTTTTTT
-	TRBV27	-	TRBJ1-2	14	CASSLNQENYGYTF	TGTGCCAGCAGTTTGAATCAGGAAAACTATGGCTACACCTTC
-	TRBV6-6	TRBD1	TRBJ1-1	14	CASSDRGGRTEAFF	TGTGCCAGCAGTGACAGGGGAGGAAGAACTGAAGCTTTCTTT
-	TRBV3-1/TRBV3-2	-	TRBJ2-3	14	CASSHALASDTQYF	TGTGCCAGCAGCCATGCCCTAGCCTCAGATACGCAGTATTTT
-	TRBV3-1/TRBV3-2	TRBD2	TRBJ2-3	16	CASSQEHSGGAWAQYF	TGTGCCAGCAGCCAAGAACATAGCGGGGGGGCCTGGGCGCAGTATTTT
-	TRBV7-2	TRBD2	TRBJ2-7	14	CASSLVEREREQYF	TGTGCCAGCAGCTTAGTAGAGCGGGAGAGGGAGCAGTACTTC
-	TRBV9	-	TRBJ1-1	14	CASSGDGENTEAFF	TGTGCCAGCAGCGGCGATGGAGAAAACACTGAAGCTTTCTTT
once	TRBV3-1/TRBV3-2	TRBD1	TRBJ2-7	13	CASSPGQPYEQYF	TGTGCCAGCAGCCCGGGACAGCCCTACGAGCAGTACTTC
-	TRBV11-1	TRBD2	TRBJ2-7	14	CASSSASGTYEQYF	TGTGCCAGCAGCTCGGCTAGCGGGACCTACGAGCAGTACTTC
-	TRBV18	TRBD2	TRBJ2-5	17	CASSPPGLAGVAETQYF	TGTGCCAGCTCACCACCGGGACTAGCGGGGGTGGCAGAGACCCAGTACTTC
few	TRBV27	-	TRBJ1-1	14	CASSPGVRRWAAFF	TGTGCCAGCAGCCCCGGCGTCCGGCGATGGGCCGCTTTCTTT
-	TRBV11-2	-	TRBJ2-7	14	CASSLTGLTYEQYF	TGTGCCAGCAGCTTAACAGGGCTTACCTACGAGCAGTACTTC
few	TRBV28	TRBD1	TRBJ2-7	12	CASTGGFYEQYF	TGTGCCAGCACAGGGGGCTTCTACGAGCAGTACTTC
few	TRBV7-9	TRBD2	TRBJ2-1	15	CASRYSGGAYNEQFF	TGTGCCAGCAGGTATAGCGGGGGGGCCTACAATGAGCAGTTCTTC
-	TRBV6-5	TRBD1	TRBJ1-4	14	CASSRQGRNEKLFF	TGTGCCAGCAGCCGACAGGGACGCAATGAAAAACTGTTTTTT
once	TRBV7-8	TRBD1	TRBJ1-5	14	CASSFKTGNQPQHF	TGTGCCAGCAGCTTTAAGACAGGGAATCAGCCCCAGCATTTT
once	TRBV28	-	TRBJ2-7	15	CASSDPPSAVREQYF	TGTGCCAGCAGTGATCCGCCTAGCGCGGTGAGAGAGCAGTACTTC
-	TRBV5-6	-	TRBJ2-5	15	CASSLSPADQETQYF	TGTGCCAGCAGCTTGTCTCCCGCAGACCAAGAGACCCAGTACTTC
-	TRBV6-4	-	TRBJ2-1	11	CASSDGAGQFF	TGTGCCAGCAGTGACGGAGCCGGTCAGTTCTTC
-	TRBV7-2	TRBD2	TRBJ2-7	17	CASSLTSRLAGVPEQYF	TGTGCCAGCAGCTTAACAAGCCGACTAGCGGGAGTACCCGAGCAGTACTTC
-	TRBV2	TRBD1	TRBJ1-5	14	CASSGDRGDQPQHF	TGTGCCAGCAGTGGCGACAGGGGCGATCAGCCCCAGCATTTT
-	TRBV6-2/TRBV6-3	-	TRBJ2-7	16	CASSRREVAGGLEQYF	TGTGCCAGCAGCAGGAGGGAAGTAGCAGGGGGACTCGAGCAGTACTTC
once	TRBV27	TRBD1	TRBJ1-5	15	CASSPMDRGDQPQHF	TGTGCCAGCAGTCCCATGGACAGGGGAGATCAGCCCCAGCATTTT
once	TRBV11-2	TRBD1	TRBJ2-7	11	CASTQGVEQYF	TGTGCCAGCACCCAGGGGGTCGAGCAGTACTTC
-	TRBV5-5	TRBD1	TRBJ2-2	15	CASSDPGQGTGELFF	TGTGCCAGCAGCGACCCGGGACAGGGGACCGGGGAGCTGTTTTTT
once	TRBV19	-	TRBJ2-6	15	CASSIPLSGANVLTF	TGTGCCAGTAGTATTCCCCTCTCTGGGGCCAACGTCCTGACTTTC
-	TRBV7-7	-	TRBJ2-1	15	CASSLAVGSRNEQFF	TGTGCCAGCAGCTTAGCGGTGGGTAGCCGCAATGAGCAGTTCTTC
-	TRBV19	-	TRBJ2-7	14	CASSINRDTYEQYF	TGTGCCAGTAGTATAAACAGGGACACCTACGAGCAGTACTTC
-	TRBV18	TRBD2	TRBJ2-1	13	CASSPREGEGQFF	TGTGCCAGCTCACCACGGGAAGGGGAGGGGCAGTTCTTC
-	TRBV18	TRBD1	TRBJ1-1	15	CASSPLGTGDTEAFF	TGTGCCAGCTCACCACTAGGGACAGGGGACACTGAAGCTTTCTTT
-	TRBV29-1	-	TRBJ2-5	14	CSVEGGGPQETQYF	TGCAGCGTTGAGGGTGGAGGACCTCAAGAGACCCAGTACTTC
-	TRBV7-8	-	TRBJ1-5	13	CASQTGFGQPQHF	TGTGCCAGCCAAACAGGGTTCGGTCAGCCCCAGCATTTT
-	TRBV4-3	TRBD1	TRBJ1-2	16	CASSQDLTGEHYGYTF	TGCGCCAGCAGCCAAGATCTGACAGGGGAACATTATGGCTACACCTTC
-	TRBV3-1/TRBV3-2	-	TRBJ2-7	14	CASSQVGGAYEQYF	TGTGCCAGCAGCCAAGTTGGCGGTGCCTACGAGCAGTACTTC
-	TRBV6-2/TRBV6-3	-	TRBJ1-5	14	CASSYQGTYQPQHF	TGTGCCAGCAGTTACCAGGGGACCTATCAGCCCCAGCATTTT
-	TRBV30	TRBD1	TRBJ1-2	15	CAWSQPTGIGYGYTF	TGTGCCTGGAGCCAACCGACAGGGATCGGGTATGGCTACACCTTC